The table lists the clone carrying this T cell receptor (beta chain) with many counts. V shed 7 bases and J 7 bases; nucleotides not matched to a gene: 13. CDR3 length equals 15 residues. In germline, CDR1 is GTSNPN, CDR2 SVGIG (reference sequence). The sample comes from a study of early T cells in non-severe SARS-CoV-2 infection. Individual cDNA molecules received unique molecular identifiers. TCRdb re-called the 5' RACE reads through MiXCR, storing one row per CDR3 protein. The data hold about 21,000 distinct CDR3 sequences, with roughly 4% observed a single time. The rearrangement uses TRBV30 and TRBJ2-4; TRBD1 matches at 10 bases. This receptor was identified in an adult who was a healthcare worker with PCR-confirmed SARS-CoV-2 infection or an uninfected control (not recorded which). Sequencing used whole blood. The CDR3 DNA follows: TGTGCCTTCAACGCTAGGGACAGGGGAAGGAACATTCAGTACTTC. The encoded protein is CAFNARDRGRNIQYF.